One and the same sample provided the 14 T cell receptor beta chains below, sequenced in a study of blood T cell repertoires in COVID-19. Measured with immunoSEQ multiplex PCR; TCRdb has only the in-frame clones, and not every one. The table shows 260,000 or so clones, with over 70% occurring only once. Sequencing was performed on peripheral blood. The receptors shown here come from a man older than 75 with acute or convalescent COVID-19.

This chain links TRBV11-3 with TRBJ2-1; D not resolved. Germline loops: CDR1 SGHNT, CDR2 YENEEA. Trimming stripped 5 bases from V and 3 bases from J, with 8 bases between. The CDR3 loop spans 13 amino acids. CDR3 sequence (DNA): TGTGCCAGCAGCAAAGACAACTACAATGAGCAGTTCTTC. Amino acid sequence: CASSKDNYNEQFF.

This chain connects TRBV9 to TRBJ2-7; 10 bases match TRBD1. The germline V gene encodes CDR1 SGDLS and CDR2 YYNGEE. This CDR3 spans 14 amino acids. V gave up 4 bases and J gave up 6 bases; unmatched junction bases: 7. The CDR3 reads CASSPWDRGFEQYF. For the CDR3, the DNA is TGTGCCAGCAGCCCATGGGACAGGGGTTTCGAGCAGTACTTC.

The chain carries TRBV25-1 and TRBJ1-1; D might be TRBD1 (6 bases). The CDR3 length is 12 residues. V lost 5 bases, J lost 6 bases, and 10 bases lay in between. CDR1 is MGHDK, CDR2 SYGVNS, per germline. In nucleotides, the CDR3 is TGTGCCAGCAGTCCCTCAGGGGCTGAAGCTTTCTTT. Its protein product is CASSPSGAEAFF.

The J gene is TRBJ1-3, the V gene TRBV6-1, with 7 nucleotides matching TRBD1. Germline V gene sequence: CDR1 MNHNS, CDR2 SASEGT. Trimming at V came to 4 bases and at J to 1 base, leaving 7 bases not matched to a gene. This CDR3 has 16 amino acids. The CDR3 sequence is CASSGQGLSSGNTIYF. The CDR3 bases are TGTGCCAGCAGTGGACAGGGACTGTCTTCTGGAAACACCATATATTTT.

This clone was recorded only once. The CDR3 region is CASSQAAGLATNEKLFF. As DNA, the CDR3 is TGCGCCAGCAGCCAAGCCGCAGGGCTTGCAACTAATGAAAAACTGTTTTTT. The chain combines TRBV4-1 with TRBJ1-4; a possible D gene is TRBD1 (5 bases). Between the trimmed V and J ends, which lost 1 base and 0 bases, there was a span of 12 bases. This CDR3 is 17 amino acids long. The germline V gene encodes CDR1 MGHRA and CDR2 YSYEKL.

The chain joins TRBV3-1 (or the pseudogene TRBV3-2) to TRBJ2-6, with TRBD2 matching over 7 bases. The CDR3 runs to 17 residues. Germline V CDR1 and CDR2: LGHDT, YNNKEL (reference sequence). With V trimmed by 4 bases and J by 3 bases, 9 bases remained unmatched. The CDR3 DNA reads TGTGCCAGCAGCCCTCGGGGAGGGCTGGGTGGGGCCAACGTCCTGACTTTC. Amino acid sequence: CASSPRGGLGGANVLTF.

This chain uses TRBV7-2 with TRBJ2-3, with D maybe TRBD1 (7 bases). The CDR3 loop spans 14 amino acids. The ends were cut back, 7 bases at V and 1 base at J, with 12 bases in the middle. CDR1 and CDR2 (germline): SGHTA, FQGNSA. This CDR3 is CASNQGGGTDTQYF. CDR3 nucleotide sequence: TGTGCCAGCAACCAGGGGGGAGGCACAGATACGCAGTATTTT.

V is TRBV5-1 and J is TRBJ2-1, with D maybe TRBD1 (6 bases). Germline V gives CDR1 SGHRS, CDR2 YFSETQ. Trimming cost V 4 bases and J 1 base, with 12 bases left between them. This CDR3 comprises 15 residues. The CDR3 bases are TGCGCCAGCAGCCTACAGGGCCCTTCCTACAATGAGCAGTTCTTC. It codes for CASSLQGPSYNEQFF.

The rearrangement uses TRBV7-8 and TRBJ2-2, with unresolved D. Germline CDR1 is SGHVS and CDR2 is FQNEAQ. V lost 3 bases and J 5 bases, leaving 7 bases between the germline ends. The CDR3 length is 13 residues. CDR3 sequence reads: CASSFRVTGELFF. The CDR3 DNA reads TGTGCCAGCAGCTTTCGCGTTACCGGGGAGCTGTTTTTT. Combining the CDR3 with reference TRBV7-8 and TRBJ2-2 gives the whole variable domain GAGVSQSPRYKVAKRGQDVALRCDPISGHVSLFWYQQALGQGPEFLTYFQNEAQLDKSGLPSDRFFAERPEGSVSTLKIQRTQQEDSAVYLCASSFRVTGELFFGEGSRLTVL.

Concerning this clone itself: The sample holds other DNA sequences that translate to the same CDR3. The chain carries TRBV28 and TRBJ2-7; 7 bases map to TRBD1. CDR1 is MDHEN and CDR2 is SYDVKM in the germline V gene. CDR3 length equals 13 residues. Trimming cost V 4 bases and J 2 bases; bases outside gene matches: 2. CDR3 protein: CASSSGQTYEQYF. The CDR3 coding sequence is TGTGCCAGCAGTTCGGGACAGACCTACGAGCAGTACTTC.

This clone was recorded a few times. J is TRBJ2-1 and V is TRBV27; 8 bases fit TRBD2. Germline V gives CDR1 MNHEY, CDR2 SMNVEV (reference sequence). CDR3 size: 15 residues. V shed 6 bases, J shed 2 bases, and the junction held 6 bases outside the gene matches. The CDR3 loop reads CASRLSGGPYNEQFF. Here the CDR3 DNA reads TGTGCCAGCAGGCTCAGCGGGGGCCCCTACAATGAGCAGTTCTTC.

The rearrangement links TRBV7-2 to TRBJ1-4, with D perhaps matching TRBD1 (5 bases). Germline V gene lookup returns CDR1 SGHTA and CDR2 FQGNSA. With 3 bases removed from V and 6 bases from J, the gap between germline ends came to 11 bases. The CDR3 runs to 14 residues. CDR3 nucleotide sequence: TGTGCCAGCAGCTTGCAGGCGGGGGATGAAAAACTGTTTTTT. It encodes CASSLQAGDEKLFF.

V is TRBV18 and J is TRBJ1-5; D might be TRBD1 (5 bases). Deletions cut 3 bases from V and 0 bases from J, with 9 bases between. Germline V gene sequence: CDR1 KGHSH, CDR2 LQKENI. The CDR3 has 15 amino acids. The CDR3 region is CASSPIDSSNQPQHF. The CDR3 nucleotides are TGTGCCAGCTCACCGATTGACAGTAGCAATCAGCCCCAGCATTTT.

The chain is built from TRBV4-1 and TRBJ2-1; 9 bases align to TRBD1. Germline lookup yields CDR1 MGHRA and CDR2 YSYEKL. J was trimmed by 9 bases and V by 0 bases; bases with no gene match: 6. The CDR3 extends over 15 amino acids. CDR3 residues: CASSQEGTGRSEQFF. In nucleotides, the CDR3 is TGCGCCAGCAGCCAAGAGGGGACAGGGAGGAGTGAGCAGTTCTTC.